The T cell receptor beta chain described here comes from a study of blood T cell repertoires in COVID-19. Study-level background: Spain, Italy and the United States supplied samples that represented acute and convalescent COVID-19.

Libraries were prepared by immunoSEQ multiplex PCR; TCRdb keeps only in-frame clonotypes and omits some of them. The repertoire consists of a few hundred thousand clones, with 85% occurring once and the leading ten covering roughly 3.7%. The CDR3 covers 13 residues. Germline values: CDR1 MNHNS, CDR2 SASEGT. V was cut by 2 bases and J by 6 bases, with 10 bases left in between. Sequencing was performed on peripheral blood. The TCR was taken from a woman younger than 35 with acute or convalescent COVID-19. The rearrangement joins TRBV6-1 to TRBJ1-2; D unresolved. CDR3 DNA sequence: TGTGCCAGCAGTGAACACGTGGCGGATGGCTACACCTTC. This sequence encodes CASSEHVADGYTF.